One T cell receptor beta chain is described in this entry. Antigen specificity is unknown. The CDR3 is 13 residues long. The germline CDR1 and CDR2 sequences are MNHEY and SVGAGI. V lost 6 bases and J lost 3, with 11 bases in between. This record belongs to a study of CD8+ T cells in alopecia areata. Whole-study context: Among treated patients, oral tofacitinib was administered at 5 to 10 mg twice daily. Whole-study results and caveats: Sequences from scalp samples also cover resident alphabeta T cells of normal skin.

RNA extraction and reverse transcription yielded cDNA as sequencing template. The repertoire was sequenced with immunoSEQ multiplex PCR; TCRdb's copy has only in-frame clones and lacks some. The sample carries 90,000 to 150,000 clones, 35% to 45% recorded once. The material sequenced was CD4+ T cells sorted from blood. This chain joins TRBV6-5 and TRBJ2-5; weak D call: TRBD1 (6 bases). The sequence was collected from a human donor with alopecia areata. The CDR3: CASRSTGKETQYF. The DNA of the CDR3 is TGTGCCAGCAGATCTACAGGGAAAGAGACCCAGTACTTC.